These T cell receptor beta chains were read from a single sample in a study of PD-1 blockade in mismatch repair-deficient tumors. Assay: immunoSEQ multiplex PCR; the TCRdb copy retains only in-frame clones and omits some. The repertoire consists of around 25,000 clones, with about 83% occurring once and the leading ten covering around 20%. This sample comprised peripheral blood, obtained 12 weeks after starting pembrolizumab. Receptors were obtained from an adult with mismatch repair-deficient cancer. Each CDR3 is given with its conserved first and last residue. D genes are given only for firm matches. Where a row states a size, it is once, few, many or the class of an expanded clone; other rows omit it.

clone size	D gene	V gene	J gene	CDR3 DNA	CDR3 protein
few	.	TRBV18	TRBJ2-7	TGTGCCAGCTCACCTCGGGGCAACGAGCAGTACTTC	CASSPRGNEQYF
medium-sized	.	TRBV6-1	TRBJ1-4	TGTGCCAGCAGGGGAAAAGGAACTAATGAAAAACTGTTTTTT	CASRGKGTNEKLFF
.	.	TRBV5-1	TRBJ2-2	TGCGCCAGCAGCTTAACCGGGACTTACACCGGGGAGCTGTTTTTT	CASSLTGTYTGELFF
.	.	TRBV6-1	TRBJ2-7	TGTGCCAGCAGTGAAGCCAGCAGCTACGAGCAGTACTTC	CASSEASSYEQYF
few	.	TRBV20-1	TRBJ2-7	TGCAGTGCTAGTGCCGAATTCGAGCAGTACTTC	CSASAEFEQYF
medium-sized	TRBD1	TRBV7-4	TRBJ1-1	TGTGCCAGCAGCTTCGGGACAGGGAGGTGGATTGGCTTCAAGAACACTGAAGCTTTCTTT	CASSFGTGRWIGFKNTEAFF
.	TRBD2	TRBV6-4	TRBJ2-3	TGTGCCAGCAGAGGGACTAGCGGGAGAAAGCTACCAGTCACAGATACGCAGTATTTT	CASRGTSGRKLPVTDTQYF
.	.	TRBV27	TRBJ2-7	TGTGCCAGCAGTTTATCCGGGGGCTACGAGCAGTACTTC	CASSLSGGYEQYF
.	TRBD2	TRBV4-1	TRBJ2-7	TGCGCCAGCAGCCAAGTCCCAGCGGGGGACTACGAGCAGTACTTC	CASSQVPAGDYEQYF
.	TRBD1	TRBV4-2	TRBJ1-3	TGTGCCAGCAGCCAAGACAGGGGGAATGGAAACACCATATATTTT	CASSQDRGNGNTIYF
.	TRBD1	TRBV7-9	TRBJ1-1	TGTGCCAGCAGCGCCCGGGACAGACTGCTTCCTGAAGCTTTCTTT	CASSARDRLLPEAFF
.	.	TRBV5-1	TRBJ2-3	TGCGCCAGCAGTTACTCCGCAACTAGCACAGATACGCAGTATTTT	CASSYSATSTDTQYF
.	TRBD2	TRBV6-1	TRBJ2-5	TGTGCCAGCAGTGAAGCTAGCGGGAGCTCTGAGACCCAGTACTTC	CASSEASGSSETQYF
few	TRBD1	TRBV28	TRBJ2-7	TGTGCCAGCAGTTCGGGACAGGGGAGTCCCTACGAGCAGTACTTC	CASSSGQGSPYEQYF
.	TRBD2	TRBV4-3	TRBJ2-1	TGCGCCAGCAGTTCGATATATAGCGGGAACTTATACAATGAGCAGTTCTTC	CASSSIYSGNLYNEQFF
few	.	TRBV6-5	TRBJ2-3	TGTGCCAGCTGGGGGGGCAGGACAGATACGCAGTATTTT	CASWGGRTDTQYF